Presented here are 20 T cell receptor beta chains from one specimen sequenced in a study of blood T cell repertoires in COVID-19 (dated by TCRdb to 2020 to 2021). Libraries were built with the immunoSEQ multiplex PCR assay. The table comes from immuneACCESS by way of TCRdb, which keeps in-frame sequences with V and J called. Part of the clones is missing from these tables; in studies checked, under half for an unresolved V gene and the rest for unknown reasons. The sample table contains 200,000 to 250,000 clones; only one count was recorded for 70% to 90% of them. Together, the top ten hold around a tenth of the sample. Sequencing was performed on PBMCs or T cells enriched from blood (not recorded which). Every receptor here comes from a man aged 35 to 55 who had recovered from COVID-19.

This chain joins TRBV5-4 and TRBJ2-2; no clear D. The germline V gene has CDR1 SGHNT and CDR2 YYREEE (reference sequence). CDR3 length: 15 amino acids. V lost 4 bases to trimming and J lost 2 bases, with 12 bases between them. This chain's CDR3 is CASSPSMANTGELFF. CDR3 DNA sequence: TGTGCCAGCAGCCCCTCGATGGCTAACACCGGGGAGCTGTTTTTT.

Here the CDR3 DNA reads TGTGCCAGCAGTCAAGAGGACAGGGCGCACAATGAGCAGTTCTTC. Translated, it gives CASSQEDRAHNEQFF. The chain has TRBV6-6 and TRBJ2-1; 8 bases match TRBD1. The CDR3 is 15 amino acids. Unmatched junction bases numbered 8, after V lost 5 bases and J lost 5 bases. CDR1 MNHNY and CDR2 SVGAGI come from the germline V gene (reference sequence).

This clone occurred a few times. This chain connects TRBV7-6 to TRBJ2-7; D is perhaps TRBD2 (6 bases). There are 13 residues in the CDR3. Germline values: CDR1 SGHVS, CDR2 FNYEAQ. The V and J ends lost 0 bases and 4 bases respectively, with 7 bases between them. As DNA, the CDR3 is TGTGCCAGCAGCTTAGCGGCGGGGTACGAGCAGTACTTC. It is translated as CASSLAAGYEQYF. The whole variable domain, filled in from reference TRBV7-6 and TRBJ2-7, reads GAGVSQSPRYKVTKRGQDVALRCDPISGHVSLYWYRQALGQGPEFLTYFNYEAQQDKSGLPNDRFSAERPEGSISTLTIQRTEQRDSAMYRCASSLAAGYEQYFGPGTRLTVT.

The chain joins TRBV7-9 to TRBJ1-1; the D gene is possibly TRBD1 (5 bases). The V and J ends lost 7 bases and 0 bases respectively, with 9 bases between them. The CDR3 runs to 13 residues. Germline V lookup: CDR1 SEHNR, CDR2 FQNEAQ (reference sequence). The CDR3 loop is CASTTGVNTEAFF. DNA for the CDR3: TGTGCCAGCACCACGGGGGTGAACACTGAAGCTTTCTTT.

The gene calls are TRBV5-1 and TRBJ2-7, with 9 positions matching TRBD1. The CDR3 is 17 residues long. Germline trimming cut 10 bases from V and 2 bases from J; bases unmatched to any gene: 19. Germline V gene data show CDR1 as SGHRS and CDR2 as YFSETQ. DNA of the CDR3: TGCGCCCGCCACGAGGGGGACCCCCGGGACAGGGCCTACGAGCAGTACTTC. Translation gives CARHEGDPRDRAYEQYF.

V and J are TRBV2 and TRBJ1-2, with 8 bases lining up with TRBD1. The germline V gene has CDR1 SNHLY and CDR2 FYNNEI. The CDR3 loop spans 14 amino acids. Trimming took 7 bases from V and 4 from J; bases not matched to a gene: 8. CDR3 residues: CASIPGGAGYGYTF. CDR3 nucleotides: TGTGCCAGCATCCCAGGGGGCGCGGGCTATGGCTACACCTTC. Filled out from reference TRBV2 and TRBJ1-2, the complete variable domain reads EPEVTQTPSHQVTQMGQEVILRCVPISNHLYFYWYRQILGQKVEFLVSFYNNEISEKSEIFDDQFSVERPDGSNFTLKIRSTKLEDSAMYFCASIPGGAGYGYTFGSGTRLTVV.

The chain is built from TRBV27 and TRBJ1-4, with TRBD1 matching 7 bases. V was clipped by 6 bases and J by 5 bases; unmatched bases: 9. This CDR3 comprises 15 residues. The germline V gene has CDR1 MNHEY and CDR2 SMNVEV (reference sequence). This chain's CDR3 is CASSSGGTGNEKLFF. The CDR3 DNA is TGTGCCAGCAGCTCAGGGGGGACGGGCAATGAAAAACTGTTTTTT.

The CDR3 reads CASSSRAGMNTEAFF. The CDR3 bases are TGTGCCAGCAGCTCCCGGGCGGGAATGAACACTGAAGCTTTCTTT. The chain has TRBV7-3 and TRBJ1-1; D gene uncertain. Germline values: CDR1 SGHTA, CDR2 FQGTGA. This CDR3 has 15 amino acids. V lost 4 bases and J lost 0, with 12 bases in between.

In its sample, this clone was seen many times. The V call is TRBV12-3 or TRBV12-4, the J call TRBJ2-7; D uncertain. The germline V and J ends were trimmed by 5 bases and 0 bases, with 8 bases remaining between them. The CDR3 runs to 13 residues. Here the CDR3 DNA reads TGTGCCAGCAGTGTGGGCTCCTCCTACGAGCAGTACTTC. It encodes CASSVGSSYEQYF.

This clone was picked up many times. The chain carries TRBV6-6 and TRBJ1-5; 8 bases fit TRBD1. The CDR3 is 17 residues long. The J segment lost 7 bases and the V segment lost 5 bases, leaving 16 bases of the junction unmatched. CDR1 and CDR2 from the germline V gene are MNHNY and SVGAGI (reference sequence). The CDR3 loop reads CASSRLDSGGSAQPQHF. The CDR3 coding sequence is TGTGCCAGCAGTCGCCTGGACTCAGGGGGCTCGGCACAGCCCCAGCATTTT.

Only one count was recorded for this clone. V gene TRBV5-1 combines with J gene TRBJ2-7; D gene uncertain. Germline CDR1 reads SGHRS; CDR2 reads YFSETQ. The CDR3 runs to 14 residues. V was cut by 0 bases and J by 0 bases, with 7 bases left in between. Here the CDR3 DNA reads TGCGCCAGCAGCTTGGGAATGAGCTCCTACGAGCAGTACTTC. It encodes CASSLGMSSYEQYF.

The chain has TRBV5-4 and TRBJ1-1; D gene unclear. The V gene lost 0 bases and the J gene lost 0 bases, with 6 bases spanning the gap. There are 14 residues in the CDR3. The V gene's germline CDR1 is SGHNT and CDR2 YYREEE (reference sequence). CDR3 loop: CASSLEQMNTEAFF. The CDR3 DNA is TGTGCCAGCAGCTTGGAACAGATGAACACTGAAGCTTTCTTT.

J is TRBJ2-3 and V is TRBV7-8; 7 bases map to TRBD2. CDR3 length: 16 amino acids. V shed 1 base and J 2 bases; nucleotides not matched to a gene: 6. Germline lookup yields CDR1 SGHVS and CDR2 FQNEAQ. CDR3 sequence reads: CASSLVGGGATDTQYF. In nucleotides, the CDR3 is TGTGCCAGCAGCTTAGTAGGCGGGGGAGCCACAGATACGCAGTATTTT.

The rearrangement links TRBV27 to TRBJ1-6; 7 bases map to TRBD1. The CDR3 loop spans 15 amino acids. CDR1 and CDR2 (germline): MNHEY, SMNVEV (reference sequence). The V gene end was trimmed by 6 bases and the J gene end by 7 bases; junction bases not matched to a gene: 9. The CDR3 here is CASRAMGQYNSPLHF. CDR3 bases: TGTGCCAGCAGAGCCATGGGACAGTACAATTCACCCCTCCACTTT.

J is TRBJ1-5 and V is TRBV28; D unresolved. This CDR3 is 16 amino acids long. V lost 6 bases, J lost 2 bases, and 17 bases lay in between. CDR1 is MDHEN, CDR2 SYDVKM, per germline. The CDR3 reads CASRTPREGGNQPQHF. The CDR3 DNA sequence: TGTGCCAGCAGGACCCCCCGGGAGGGAGGCAATCAGCCCCAGCATTTT.

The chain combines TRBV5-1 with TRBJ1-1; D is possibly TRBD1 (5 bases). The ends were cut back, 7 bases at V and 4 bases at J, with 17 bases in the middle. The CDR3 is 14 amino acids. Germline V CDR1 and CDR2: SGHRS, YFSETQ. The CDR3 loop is CASGTSGGTTEAFF. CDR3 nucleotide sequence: TGCGCCAGCGGCACCTCCGGGGGGACCACTGAAGCTTTCTTT.

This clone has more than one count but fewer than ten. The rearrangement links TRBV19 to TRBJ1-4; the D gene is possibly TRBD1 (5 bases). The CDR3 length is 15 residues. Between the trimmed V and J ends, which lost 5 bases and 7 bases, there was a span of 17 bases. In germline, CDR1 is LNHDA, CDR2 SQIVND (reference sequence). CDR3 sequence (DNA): TGTGCCAGTAGTGTTCGACAGAGAGGCGGTGAAAAACTGTTTTTT. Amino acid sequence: CASSVRQRGGEKLFF.

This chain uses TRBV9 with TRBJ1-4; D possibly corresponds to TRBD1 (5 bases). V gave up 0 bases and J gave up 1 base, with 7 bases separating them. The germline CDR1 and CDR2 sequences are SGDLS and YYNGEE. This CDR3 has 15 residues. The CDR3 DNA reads TGTGCCAGCAGCGTAGCGGGGGGAACTAATGAAAAACTGTTTTTT. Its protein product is CASSVAGGTNEKLFF.

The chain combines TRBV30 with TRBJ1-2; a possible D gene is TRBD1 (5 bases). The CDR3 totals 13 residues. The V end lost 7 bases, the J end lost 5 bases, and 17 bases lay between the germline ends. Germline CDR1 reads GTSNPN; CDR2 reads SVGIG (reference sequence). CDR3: CASWTRPVYGYTF. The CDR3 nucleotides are TGTGCCTCTTGGACACGACCCGTATATGGCTACACCTTC.

As DNA, the CDR3 is TGCGCCAGCAGCTTGGACGGTCGGGGAGCCTCCCAAGCCACTAACTATGGCTACACCTTC. Translating it yields CASSLDGRGASQATNYGYTF. The rearrangement uses TRBV5-1 and TRBJ1-2, with D hard to call. The V end lost 0 bases, the J end lost 0 bases, and 24 bases lay between the germline ends. This CDR3 contains 20 residues. CDR1 is SGHRS and CDR2 is YFSETQ in the germline V gene.